This T cell receptor beta chain came from a study of brain metastases from non-small cell lung cancer. Notes on the study in general: Compared with primary tumors, brain metastases showed less T-cell infiltration.

Measured with immunoSEQ multiplex PCR; TCRdb has only the in-frame clones, and not every one. The sample has 1,000 to 1,500 clones, over 75% seen once; the top ten hold roughly a sixth. Concerning this clone: What it binds is unknown.

Germline lookup yields CDR1 MNHEY and CDR2 SMNVEV (reference sequence). V shed 4 bases and J 5 bases; nucleotides not matched to a gene: 13. This CDR3 has 17 residues. The rearrangement uses TRBV27 and TRBJ1-1; TRBD1 matches 10 bases. The receptor comes from a donor at least 40 years old with non-small cell lung cancer. Specimen: tissue from a brain metastasis. The CDR3, as DNA: TGTGCCAGCAGTTACCTCCCGGGACAGGGGATCGCTACTGAAGCTTTCTTT. The encoded protein is CASSYLPGQGIATEAFF.